The 8 T cell receptor beta chains below all came from one sample that was sequenced in a study of cytomegalovirus exposure and HLA in healthy donors. PCR amplification relied on 60 Vbeta primers (plus 13 Jbeta primers). Clones were sequenced by immunoSEQ multiplex PCR, and TCRdb holds only the in-frame ones, with some missing. The profile covers tens of thousands of clones, with approximately 79% appearing a single time and around 3.8% taken by the ten largest. Sequences were obtained from PBMCs. These receptors were taken from a woman aged 40 to 55 in good health and CMV-seronegative.

This chain links TRBV29-1 with TRBJ1-1, with 7 bases aligning to TRBD1. This CDR3 comprises 13 residues. Germline V gene sequence: CDR1 SQVTM, CDR2 ANQGSEA. V trimming: 2 bases; J trimming: 3 bases; junction bases outside the gene matches: 3. The CDR3 nucleotides are TGCAGCGTTGAAACTGACAGGGACACTGAAGCTTTCTTT. This codes for CSVETDRDTEAFF. The full variable domain, completed using reference TRBV29-1 and TRBJ1-1, is SAVISQKPSRDICQRGTSLTIQCQVDSQVTMMFWYRQQPGQSLTLIATANQGSEATYESGFVIDKFPISRPNLTFSTLTVSNMSPEDSSIYLCSVETDRDTEAFFGQGTRLTVV.

Points on this clone: The junction does not match germline at one end; this may be a read error. The chain couples TRBV7-7 to TRBJ1-6, with D possibly matching TRBD1 (6 bases). Per germline, CDR1 SSHAT and CDR2 FNYEAQ (reference sequence). The CDR3 extends over 14 amino acids. The CDR3 region has the DNA TGTGCTAGCAGCCCAGGGGTTTCTGGTTCACCCCTCCACTTT. This codes for CASSPGVSGSPLHF.

At least ten counts were recorded for this clone. This rearrangement joins TRBV7-3 to TRBJ2-7; the match to TRBD1 covers 9 bases. Per germline, CDR1 SGHTA and CDR2 FQGTGA. With V trimmed by 5 bases and J by 2 bases, 7 bases remained unmatched. The CDR3 extends over 15 amino acids. CDR3 loop: CASSRATGGTYEQYF. CDR3 sequence (DNA): TGTGCCAGCAGCAGAGCGACAGGGGGGACCTACGAGCAGTACTTC.

The rearrangement uses TRBV4-3 and TRBJ2-2, with D unclear. This CDR3 contains 14 residues. Germline CDR1 and CDR2: LGHNA and YSLEER. V gave up 4 bases and J gave up 6 bases, with 12 bases separating them. The CDR3 DNA reads as TGCGCCAGCAGCCCCACGGCGACTCCCGGGGAGCTGTTTTTT. Amino acids: CASSPTATPGELFF.

The chain joins TRBV5-4 to TRBJ2-7, with a possible D match to TRBD2 (5 bases). Trimming stripped 4 bases from V and 3 bases from J, with 14 bases between. The germline CDR1 and CDR2 sequences are SGHNT and YYREEE (reference sequence). The CDR3 consists of 14 residues. The CDR3 DNA reads as TGTGCCAGCAGCCCCTTGCCGGGGTACTACGAGCAGTACTTC. Translated: CASSPLPGYYEQYF.

The chain links TRBV6-6 to TRBJ1-6, with D unresolved. Trimming removed 2 bases from V and 8 bases from J, with 10 bases in between. The CDR3 is 14 residues long. Germline CDR1 is MNHNY and CDR2 is SVGAGI (reference sequence). The CDR3 DNA reads TGTGCCAGCAGTTACGTCACAGCCGATTCACCCCTCCACTTT. Its protein is CASSYVTADSPLHF.

The chain joins TRBV7-6 to TRBJ2-3, with 9 bases fitting TRBD2. Germline values: CDR1 SGHVS, CDR2 FNYEAQ. The CDR3 loop spans 16 amino acids. V trimming: 4 bases; J trimming: 0 bases; junction bases outside the gene matches: 5. This chain's CDR3 is CASSSMAGGSTDTQYF. CDR3 nucleotides: TGTGCCAGCAGCTCCATGGCGGGGGGGAGCACAGATACGCAGTATTTT.

The chain carries TRBV27 and TRBJ2-1; D not resolved. The CDR3 runs 15 residues. V lost 1 base, J lost 5 bases, and 12 bases lay in between. Germline V lookup: CDR1 MNHEY, CDR2 SMNVEV (reference sequence). Here the CDR3 reads CASSLWSAGDNEQFF. Written as DNA, the CDR3 is TGTGCCAGCAGTTTATGGTCCGCCGGAGACAATGAGCAGTTCTTC.